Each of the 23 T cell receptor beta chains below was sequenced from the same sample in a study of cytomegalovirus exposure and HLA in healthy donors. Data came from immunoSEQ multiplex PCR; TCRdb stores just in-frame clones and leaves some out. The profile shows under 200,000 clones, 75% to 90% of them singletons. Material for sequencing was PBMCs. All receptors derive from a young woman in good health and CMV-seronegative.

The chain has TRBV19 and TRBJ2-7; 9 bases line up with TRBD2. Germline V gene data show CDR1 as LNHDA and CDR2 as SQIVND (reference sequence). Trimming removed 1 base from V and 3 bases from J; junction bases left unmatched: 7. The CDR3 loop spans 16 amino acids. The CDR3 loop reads CASSIGLSGGSYEQYF. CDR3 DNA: TGTGCCAGTAGTATAGGGCTGAGCGGGGGGAGCTACGAGCAGTACTTC.

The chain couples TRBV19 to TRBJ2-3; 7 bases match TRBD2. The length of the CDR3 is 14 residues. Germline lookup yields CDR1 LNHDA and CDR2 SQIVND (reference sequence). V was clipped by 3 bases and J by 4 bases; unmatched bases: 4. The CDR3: CASSIPAGPDTQYF. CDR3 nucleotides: TGTGCCAGTAGTATCCCAGCGGGGCCAGATACGCAGTATTTT.

DNA of the CDR3: TGCGCCAGCAGCCAATCGGGGAGAGGGACAGAAGCTTTCTTT. Translating it yields CASSQSGRGTEAFF. J is TRBJ1-1 and V is TRBV4-3, with D tentatively TRBD1 (6 bases). Germline CDR1 and CDR2: LGHNA and YSLEER. The CDR3 length is 14 residues. V lost 2 bases and J lost 8, with 15 bases in between.

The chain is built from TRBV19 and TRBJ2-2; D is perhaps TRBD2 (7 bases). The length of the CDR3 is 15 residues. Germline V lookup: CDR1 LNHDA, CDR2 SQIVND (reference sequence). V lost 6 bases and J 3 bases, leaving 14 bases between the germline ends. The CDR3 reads CASSAGGRYTGELFF. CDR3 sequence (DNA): TGTGCCAGTAGCGCCGGGGGGCGGTACACCGGGGAGCTGTTTTTT.

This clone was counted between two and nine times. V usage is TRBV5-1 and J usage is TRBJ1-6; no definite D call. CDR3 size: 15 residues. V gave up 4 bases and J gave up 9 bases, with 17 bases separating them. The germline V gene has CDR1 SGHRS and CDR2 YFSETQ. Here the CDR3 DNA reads TGCGCCAGCAGCCCCGCGGTTAGGGCGGGTTCACCCCTCCACTTT. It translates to CASSPAVRAGSPLHF.

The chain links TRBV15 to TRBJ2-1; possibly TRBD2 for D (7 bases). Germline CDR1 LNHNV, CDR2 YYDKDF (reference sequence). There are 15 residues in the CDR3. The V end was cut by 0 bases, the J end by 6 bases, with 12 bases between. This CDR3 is CATSREGGGRNEQFF. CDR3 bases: TGTGCCACCAGCAGAGAAGGGGGAGGGCGCAATGAGCAGTTCTTC.

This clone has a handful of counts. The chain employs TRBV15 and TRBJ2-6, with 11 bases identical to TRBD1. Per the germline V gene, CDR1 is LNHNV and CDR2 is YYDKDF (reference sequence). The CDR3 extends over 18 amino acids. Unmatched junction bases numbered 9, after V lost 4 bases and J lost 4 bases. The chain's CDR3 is CATSTPGQGVSGANVLTF. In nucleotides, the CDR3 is TGTGCCACCAGCACGCCGGGACAGGGGGTATCAGGGGCCAACGTCCTGACTTTC.

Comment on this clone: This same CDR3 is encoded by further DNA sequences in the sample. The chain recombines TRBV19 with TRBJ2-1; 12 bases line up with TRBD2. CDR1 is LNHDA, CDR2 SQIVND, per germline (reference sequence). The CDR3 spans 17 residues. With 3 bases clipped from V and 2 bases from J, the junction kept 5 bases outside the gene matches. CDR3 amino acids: CASSMGLAGGPYNEQFF. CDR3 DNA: TGTGCCAGTAGTATGGGGCTAGCGGGGGGGCCCTACAATGAGCAGTTCTTC.

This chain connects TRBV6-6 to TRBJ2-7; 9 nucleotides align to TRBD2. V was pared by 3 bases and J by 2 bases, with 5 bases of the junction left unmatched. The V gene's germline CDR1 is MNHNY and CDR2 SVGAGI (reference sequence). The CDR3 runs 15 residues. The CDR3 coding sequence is TGTGCCAGCAGTTATCAGCGGGAGGAACCCTACGAGCAGTACTTC. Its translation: CASSYQREEPYEQYF.

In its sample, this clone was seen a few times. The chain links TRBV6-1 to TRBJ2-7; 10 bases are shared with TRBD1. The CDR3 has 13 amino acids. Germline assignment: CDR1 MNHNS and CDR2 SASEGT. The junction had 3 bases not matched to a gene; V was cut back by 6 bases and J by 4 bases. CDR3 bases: TGTGCCAGCAGCCGGGACAGGGGATACGAGCAGTACTTC. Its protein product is CASSRDRGYEQYF.

This CDR3 reads CASSQEHRSYEQYF. The CDR3, as DNA: TGCGCCAGCAGCCAAGAGCACAGAAGCTACGAGCAGTACTTC. The chain combines TRBV4-3 with TRBJ2-7; D remains unclear. CDR3 length: 14 amino acids. The V gene's germline CDR1 is LGHNA and CDR2 YSLEER. The V end was cut by 0 bases, the J end by 3 bases, with 9 bases between.

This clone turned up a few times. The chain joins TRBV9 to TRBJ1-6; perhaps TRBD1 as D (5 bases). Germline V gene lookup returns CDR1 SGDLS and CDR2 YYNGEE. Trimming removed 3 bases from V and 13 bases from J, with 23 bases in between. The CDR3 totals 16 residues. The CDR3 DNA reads TGTGCCAGCAGCGCGGGAGTGGGGGACTCCAAGTCTCCCCTCCACTTT. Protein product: CASSAGVGDSKSPLHF.

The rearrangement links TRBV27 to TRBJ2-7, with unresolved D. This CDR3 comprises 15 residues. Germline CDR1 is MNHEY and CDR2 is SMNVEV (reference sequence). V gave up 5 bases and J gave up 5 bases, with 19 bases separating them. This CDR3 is CASSLSPRNHHEQYF. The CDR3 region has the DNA TGTGCCAGCAGTCTTTCCCCCAGGAATCACCACGAGCAGTACTTC.

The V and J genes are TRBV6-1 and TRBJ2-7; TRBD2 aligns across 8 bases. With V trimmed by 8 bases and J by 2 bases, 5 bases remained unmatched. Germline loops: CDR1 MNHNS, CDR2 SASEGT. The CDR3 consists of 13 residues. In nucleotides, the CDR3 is TGTGCCAGCCACACAGCGGGAGCCTACGAGCAGTACTTC. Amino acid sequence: CASHTAGAYEQYF.

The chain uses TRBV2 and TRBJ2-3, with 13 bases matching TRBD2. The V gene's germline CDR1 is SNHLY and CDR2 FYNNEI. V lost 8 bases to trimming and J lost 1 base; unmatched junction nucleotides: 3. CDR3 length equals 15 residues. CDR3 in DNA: TGTGCCAGCGGACTAGCGGGGGCCCGCACAGATACGCAGTATTTT. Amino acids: CASGLAGARTDTQYF.

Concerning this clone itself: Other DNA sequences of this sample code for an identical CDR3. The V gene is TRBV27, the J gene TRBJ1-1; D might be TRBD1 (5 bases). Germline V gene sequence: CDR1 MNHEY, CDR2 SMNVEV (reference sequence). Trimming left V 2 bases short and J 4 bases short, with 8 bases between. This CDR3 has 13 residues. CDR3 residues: CASSLTGVTEAFF. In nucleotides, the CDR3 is TGTGCCAGCAGTTTAACGGGGGTCACTGAAGCTTTCTTT.

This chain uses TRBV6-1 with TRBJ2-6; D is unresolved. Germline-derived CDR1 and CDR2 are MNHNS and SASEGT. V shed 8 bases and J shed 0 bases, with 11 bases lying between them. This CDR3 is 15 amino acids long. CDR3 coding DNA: TGTGCCAGCGGCGGCAGTACCTCTGGGGCCAACGTCCTGACTTTC. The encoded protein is CASGGSTSGANVLTF.

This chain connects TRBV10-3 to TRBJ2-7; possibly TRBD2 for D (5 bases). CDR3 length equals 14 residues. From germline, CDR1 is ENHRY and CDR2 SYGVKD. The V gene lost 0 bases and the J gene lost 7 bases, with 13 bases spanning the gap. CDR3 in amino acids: CAISESSAVREQYF. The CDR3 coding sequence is TGTGCCATCAGTGAGTCGTCAGCGGTTCGGGAGCAGTACTTC.

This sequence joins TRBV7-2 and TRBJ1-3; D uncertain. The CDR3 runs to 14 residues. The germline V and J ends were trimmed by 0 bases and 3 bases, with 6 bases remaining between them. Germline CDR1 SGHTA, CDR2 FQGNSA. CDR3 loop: CASSLARVGNTIYF. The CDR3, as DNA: TGTGCCAGCAGCTTAGCGCGTGTTGGAAACACCATATATTTT.

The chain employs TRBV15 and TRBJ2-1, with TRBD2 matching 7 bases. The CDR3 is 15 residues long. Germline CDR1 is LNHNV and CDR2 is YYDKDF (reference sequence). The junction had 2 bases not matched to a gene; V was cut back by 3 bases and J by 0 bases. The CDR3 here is CATSSGRSSYNEQFF. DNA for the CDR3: TGTGCCACCAGCAGCGGGAGGTCCTCCTACAATGAGCAGTTCTTC.

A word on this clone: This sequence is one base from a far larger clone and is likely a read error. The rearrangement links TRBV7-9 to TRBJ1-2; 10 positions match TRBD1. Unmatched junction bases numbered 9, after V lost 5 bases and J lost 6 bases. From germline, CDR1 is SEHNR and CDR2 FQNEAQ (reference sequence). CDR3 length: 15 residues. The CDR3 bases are TGTGCCAGCAGCCCGACAGGGGGCGCGGGGGATGGCTACACCTTC. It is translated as CASSPTGGAGDGYTF. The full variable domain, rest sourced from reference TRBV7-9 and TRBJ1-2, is DTGVSQNPRHKITKRGQNVTFRCDPISEHNRLYWYRQTLGQGPEFLTYFQNEAQLEKSRLLSDRFSAERPKGSFSTLEIQRTEQGDSAMYLCASSPTGGAGDGYTFGSGTRLTVV.

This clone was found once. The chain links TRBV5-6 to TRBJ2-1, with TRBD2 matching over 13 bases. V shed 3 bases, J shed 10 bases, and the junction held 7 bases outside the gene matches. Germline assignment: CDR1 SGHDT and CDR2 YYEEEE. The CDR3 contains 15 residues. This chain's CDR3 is CASSSGTSGTGEQFF. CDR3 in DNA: TGTGCCAGCAGCTCCGGGACTAGCGGGACTGGCGAGCAGTTCTTC.

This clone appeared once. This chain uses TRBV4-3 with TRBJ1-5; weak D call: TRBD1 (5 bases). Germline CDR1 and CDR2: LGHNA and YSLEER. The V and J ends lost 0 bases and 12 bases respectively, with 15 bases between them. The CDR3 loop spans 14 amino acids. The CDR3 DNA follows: TGCGCCAGCAGCCAAGAGCCGAAGTTAGGGGACCAGCATTTT. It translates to CASSQEPKLGDQHF.